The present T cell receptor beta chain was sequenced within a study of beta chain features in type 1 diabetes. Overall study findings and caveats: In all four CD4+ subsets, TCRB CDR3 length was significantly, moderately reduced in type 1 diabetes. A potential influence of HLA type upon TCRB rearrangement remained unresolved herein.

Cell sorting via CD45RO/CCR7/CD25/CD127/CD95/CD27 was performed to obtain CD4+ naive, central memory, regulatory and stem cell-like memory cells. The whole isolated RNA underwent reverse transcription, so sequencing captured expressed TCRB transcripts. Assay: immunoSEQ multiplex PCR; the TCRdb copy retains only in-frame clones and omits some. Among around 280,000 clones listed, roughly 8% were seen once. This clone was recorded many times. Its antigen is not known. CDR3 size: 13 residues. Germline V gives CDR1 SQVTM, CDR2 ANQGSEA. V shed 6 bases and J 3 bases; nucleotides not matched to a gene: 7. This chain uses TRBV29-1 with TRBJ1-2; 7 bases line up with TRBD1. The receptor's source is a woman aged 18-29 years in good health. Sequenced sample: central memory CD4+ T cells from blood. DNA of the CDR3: TGCAGCGTGACCTCTACAGGGGACTATGGCTACACCTTC. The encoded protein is CSVTSTGDYGYTF.